Below are 18 T cell receptor beta chains sequenced from a single sample in a study of shared clonotypes between healthy human individuals (dated by TCRdb to the early 2020s). The library was obtained by the immunoSEQ multiplex PCR assay. TCRdb holds this immuneACCESS table with in-frame rearrangements only. Some clones are missing; in checked studies, unresolved V genes explain under half, and the rest has no known cause. Across this sample there are about 1.5 million clones, with 96% seen only once. The top ten hold over 1% of the sample. Input material: naive CD4+ T cells sorted from blood. The cell subset or site label for this specimen denotes: CD45RA+ positively selected. The origin of the receptors is a man aged 25-45 years in good health.

The CDR3 region is CASTLQGSSYEQYF. The CDR3 DNA follows: TGCGCCAGCACATTACAGGGGAGCTCCTACGAGCAGTACTTC. This chain links TRBV5-1 with TRBJ2-7; TRBD1 matches at 7 bases. After removal of 6 bases from V and 0 bases from J, the junction contained 6 bases not matched to a gene. This CDR3 has 14 amino acids. Germline values: CDR1 SGHRS, CDR2 YFSETQ.

The V call is TRBV7-9, the J call TRBJ1-1, with unresolved D. Trimming stripped 8 bases from V and 1 base from J, with 8 bases between. Germline CDR1 SEHNR, CDR2 FQNEAQ (reference sequence). CDR3 length: 12 residues. The CDR3 here is CASRGSNTEAFF. Written as DNA, the CDR3 is TGTGCCAGCCGTGGATCGAACACTGAAGCTTTCTTT.

This chain connects TRBV14 to TRBJ2-7; the D gene is possibly TRBD1 (6 bases). This CDR3 contains 12 residues. V shed 4 bases and J shed 4 bases, with 8 bases lying between them. Germline CDR1 and CDR2: SGHDN and FVKESK. The CDR3 DNA follows: TGTGCCAGCAGCCCACAGGGTTACGAGCAGTACTTC. This gives the protein CASSPQGYEQYF.

V is TRBV10-2 and J is TRBJ2-7; 9 bases are a match to TRBD1. This CDR3 region has 15 residues. The V and J ends lost 7 bases and 5 bases, in that order; junction bases with no gene match: 12. CDR1 WSHSY and CDR2 SAAADI come from the germline V gene. CDR3 nucleotide sequence: TGCGCCAGCACCTTCGGCGGGACAGGGAGCAACGAGCAGTACTTC. Amino acid sequence: CASTFGGTGSNEQYF.

The chain has TRBV13 and TRBJ1-1; weak D call: TRBD1 (6 bases). The V and J ends lost 5 bases and 6 bases respectively, with 13 bases between them. Germline V gene sequence: CDR1 PRHDT, CDR2 FYEKMQ (reference sequence). This CDR3 comprises 13 residues. CDR3 nucleotide sequence: TGTGCCAGCAGCGCCCGGACAGACCCTGAAGCTTTCTTT. Translating gives CASSARTDPEAFF.

The chain recombines TRBV5-1 with TRBJ2-3; tentatively, D is TRBD1 (6 bases). The CDR3 has 14 amino acids. Trimming pared 5 bases from V and 1 base from J, leaving 11 bases between. Looked up from germline, CDR1 is SGHRS and CDR2 is YFSETQ. Here the CDR3 reads CASSEQGRTDTQYF. In DNA form, the CDR3 reads TGCGCCAGCAGTGAACAGGGACGCACAGATACGCAGTATTTT. The full variable domain, completed using reference TRBV5-1 and TRBJ2-3, is KAGVTQTPRYLIKTRGQQVTLSCSPISGHRSVSWYQQTPGQGLQFLFEYFSETQRNKGNFPGRFSGRQFSNSRSEMNVSTLELGDSALYLCASSEQGRTDTQYFGPGTRLTVL.

Remarks on this clone: At the DNA level, this CDR3 is encoded by other sequences in the same sample as well. The rearrangement uses TRBV18 and TRBJ1-1; D perhaps matches TRBD1 (5 bases). Germline CDR1 reads KGHSH; CDR2 reads LQKENI. The CDR3 sequence is 12 residues long. V gave up 6 bases and J gave up 4 bases, with 9 bases separating them. The CDR3 reads CASSPRVTEAFF. The DNA of the CDR3 is TGTGCCAGCTCCCCCAGGGTCACTGAAGCTTTCTTT.

The rearrangement uses TRBV7-2 and TRBJ2-6; 9 positions match TRBD1. With V trimmed by 4 bases and J by 2 bases, 3 bases remained unmatched. Germline CDR1 SGHTA, CDR2 FQGNSA. The CDR3 is made up of 16 amino acids. The CDR3 loop reads CASSYRTGAGANVLTF. The CDR3 region has the DNA TGTGCCAGCAGCTACCGGACAGGGGCTGGGGCCAACGTCCTGACTTTC.

The chain recombines TRBV5-8 with TRBJ1-2, with 7 bases matching TRBD1. The V segment lost 0 bases and the J segment 4 bases; nucleotides outside the gene matches: 12. The germline V gene has CDR1 SGHTS and CDR2 YDEGEE. This CDR3 region has 17 residues. The CDR3 spells CASSLAGRGGASYGYTF. In DNA, the CDR3 is TGTGCCAGCAGCTTGGCGGGTAGAGGGGGCGCATCCTATGGCTACACCTTC.

About this clone: In the same sample, other DNA sequences code for this CDR3. J is TRBJ1-3 and V is TRBV7-9, with a tentative D call TRBD1 (5 bases). The CDR3 loop spans 15 amino acids. The V gene's germline CDR1 is SEHNR and CDR2 FQNEAQ (reference sequence). The ends were cut back, 3 bases at V and 1 base at J, with 10 bases in the middle. The CDR3 DNA follows: TGTGCCAGCAGCTTGGGGGGGTTGTCTGGAAACACCATATATTTT. This codes for CASSLGGLSGNTIYF.

The V gene is TRBV2, the J gene TRBJ1-1, with 8 bases identical to TRBD1. Trimming at V came to 3 bases and at J to 5 bases, leaving 5 bases not matched to a gene. Germline V gene lookup returns CDR1 SNHLY and CDR2 FYNNEI. This CDR3 spans 14 amino acids. CDR3 in DNA: TGTGCCAGCAGTGAGCGGACAGGGTGGACTGAAGCTTTCTTT. Protein sequence: CASSERTGWTEAFF.

In this sample, this clone turned up a few times. This chain uses TRBV5-6 with TRBJ2-7; 10 bases line up with TRBD2. The germline V gene has CDR1 SGHDT and CDR2 YYEEEE. This CDR3 has 14 residues. Trimming at V came to 3 bases and at J to 6 bases, leaving 6 bases not matched to a gene. The CDR3 spells CASSSRTSGVEQYF. The DNA for the CDR3 is TGTGCCAGCAGCTCAAGGACTAGCGGCGTCGAGCAGTACTTC.

CDR3 coding DNA: TGCGCCAGCAGCTCCGCCGGGACAGGGGGGGAGACCCAGTACTTC. This translates into CASSSAGTGGETQYF. This chain joins TRBV5-1 and TRBJ2-5, with 11 bases fitting TRBD1. This CDR3 contains 15 residues. Germline CDR1 is SGHRS and CDR2 is YFSETQ. Trimming removed 3 bases from V and 5 bases from J; junction bases left unmatched: 6.

The CDR3 protein is CAWSLLGHRRDKNIQYF. The CDR3 DNA reads as TGTGCCTGGAGTTTGTTGGGACACCGAAGGGACAAAAACATTCAGTACTTC. The rearrangement joins TRBV30 to TRBJ2-4; TRBD1 might be the D (6 bases). The germline CDR1 and CDR2 sequences are GTSNPN and SVGIG (reference sequence). Trimming shortened V by 2 bases and J by 3 bases, and 20 bases separated the two germline ends. The CDR3 is 17 amino acids.

The rearrangement links TRBV5-4 to TRBJ1-1; no reliable D call. V lost 2 bases to trimming and J lost 1 base, with 12 bases between them. Germline loops: CDR1 SGHNT, CDR2 YYREEE (reference sequence). This CDR3 is built from 15 residues. CDR3 coding DNA: TGTGCCAGCAGCTTTTTGGTATGGGGGAACACTGAAGCTTTCTTT. It is translated as CASSFLVWGNTEAFF. The whole variable domain, filled in from reference TRBV5-4 and TRBJ1-1, reads ETGVTQSPTHLIKTRGQQVTLRCSSQSGHNTVSWYQQALGQGPQFIFQYYREEENGRGNFPPRFSGLQFPNYSSELNVNALELDDSALYLCASSFLVWGNTEAFFGQGTRLTVV.

This clone was detected only once. The chain combines TRBV19 with TRBJ1-2, with D uncertain. The V end lost 5 bases, the J end lost 4 bases, and 32 bases lay between the germline ends. Germline-derived CDR1 and CDR2 are LNHDA and SQIVND (reference sequence). The CDR3 is 20 amino acids. The CDR3 coding sequence is TGTGCCAGTAGTCTTGCCTCTTTGGGGAAACGCGGGAAGTTGGTCTATGGCTACACCTTC. Protein: CASSLASLGKRGKLVYGYTF.

The V and J genes are TRBV11-3 and TRBJ2-7; D is unclear. The CDR3 totals 12 residues. V was clipped by 2 bases and J by 5 bases, with 7 bases between them. Germline-derived CDR1 and CDR2 are SGHNT and YENEEA. CDR3: CASSLTPHEQYF. The CDR3 DNA reads as TGTGCCAGCAGCTTAACCCCCCACGAGCAGTACTTC.

V gene TRBV7-9 combines with J gene TRBJ1-1, with D uncertain. Trimming stripped 5 bases from V and 7 bases from J, with 14 bases between. The germline CDR1 and CDR2 sequences are SEHNR and FQNEAQ (reference sequence). The CDR3 is made up of 13 amino acids. The CDR3 nucleotides are TGTGCCAGCAGCCCCGTGCGGCCTGTTGAAGCTTTCTTT. This encodes CASSPVRPVEAFF. The full variable domain, rest sourced from reference TRBV7-9 and TRBJ1-1, is DTGVSQNPRHKITKRGQNVTFRCDPISEHNRLYWYRQTLGQGPEFLTYFQNEAQLEKSRLLSDRFSAERPKGSFSTLEIQRTEQGDSAMYLCASSPVRPVEAFFGQGTRLTVV.